Detailed here is one T cell receptor beta chain. Its cognate antigen is unknown. This record belongs to a study of graft-versus-host responses after intestinal transplantation. Study overall: Isolated intestinal, liver-intestinal, or multivisceral transplants had been given to the recipients. General study points: Marrow from the recipient contained GvH clones, some of which had appeared first in ileum or blood. High graft-versus-host to host-versus-graft clonal ratios were seen in allografts of patients with graft-donor T cell macrochimerism. Circulating GvH clone levels at their peak were associated with HvG declines (early post-transplant).

Data came from immunoSEQ multiplex PCR; TCRdb stores just in-frame clones and leaves some out. Of roughly 120,000 clones detected, about 92% appear once; the ten largest clones hold more than 0.9%. Trimming cost V 6 bases and J 7 bases; bases outside gene matches: 6. The length of the CDR3 is 12 residues. Germline CDR1 and CDR2: SQVTM and ANQGSEA. This clonotype originated in a human donor who was the organ donor for an intestinal transplant. Here the sequenced sample was unstimulated CD8+ T cells sorted from spleen or lymph node cells, taken before transplant. The genes are TRBV29-1 and TRBJ1-2; TRBD1 matches at 9 bases. The CDR3 DNA reads TGCAGCGTCGGGGACAGGGCAGGTGGCTACACCTTC. Translating gives CSVGDRAGGYTF.